These 20 T cell receptor beta chains were all obtained from the same sample, sequenced in a study of cytomegalovirus exposure and HLA in healthy donors. PCR primers comprised 60 Vbeta and 13 Jbeta primers. The assay was immunoSEQ multiplex PCR, and TCRdb's table has in-frame clones only and misses some. The sample contains 110,000 or so clones, 70% to 85% of which appear only once. The material sequenced was PBMCs. The receptors originated from a woman aged 18-35 years in good health and CMV-seronegative.

V usage is TRBV29-1 and J usage is TRBJ2-7, with 12 positions matching TRBD2. CDR3 length: 13 residues. CDR1 is SQVTM, CDR2 ANQGSEA, per germline. CDR3 bases: TGCAGTATACGGACTAGCGGGGCCTACGAGCAGTACTTC. This codes for CSIRTSGAYEQYF.

V usage is TRBV19 and J usage is TRBJ2-3; 7 nucleotides align to TRBD2. This CDR3 comprises 14 residues. Germline values: CDR1 LNHDA, CDR2 SQIVND (reference sequence). V dropped 4 bases and J dropped 0; count of bases not matched to a gene: 1. The CDR3 spells CASSTGGSTDTQYF. CDR3 coding DNA: TGTGCCAGTAGTACCGGGGGGAGCACAGATACGCAGTATTTT.

The V gene is TRBV6-5, the J gene TRBJ2-1, with D possibly matching TRBD1 (5 bases). The germline V and J ends were trimmed by 6 bases and 8 bases, with 11 bases remaining between them. The CDR3 length is 12 residues. CDR1 and CDR2 (germline): MNHEY, SVGAGI. CDR3 bases: TGTGCCAGCAGGAGCTTAGGGGATGAGCAGTTCTTC. Residues: CASRSLGDEQFF.

The V and J genes are TRBV27 and TRBJ1-1, with D hard to call. V gave up 6 bases and J gave up 1 base, with 6 bases separating them. The CDR3 is 12 residues long. Germline V lookup: CDR1 MNHEY, CDR2 SMNVEV (reference sequence). In DNA, the CDR3 is TGTGCCAGCAGAGGCGGGAACACTGAAGCTTTCTTT. Translating gives CASRGGNTEAFF.

The V call is TRBV5-4, the J call TRBJ2-3; maybe TRBD2 (5 bases). Looked up from germline, CDR1 is SGHNT and CDR2 is YYREEE (reference sequence). This CDR3 has 17 residues. V lost 0 bases and J 0 bases, leaving 14 bases between the germline ends. As DNA, the CDR3 is TGTGCCAGCAGCTTGGGGGCTAGCTCACCTAGCACAGATACGCAGTATTTT. Protein product: CASSLGASSPSTDTQYF.

DNA of the CDR3: TGTGCCAGCGAATGTAACAGGGACAGAACTTATTGCTACACCTTC. It encodes CASECNRDRTYCYTF. The chain has TRBV25-1 and TRBJ1-2; 7 bases line up with TRBD1. The junction had 18 bases not matched to a gene; V was cut back by 8 bases and J by 9 bases. CDR3 length: 15 amino acids. Per the germline V gene, CDR1 is MGHDK and CDR2 is SYGVNS.

In the case of this clone: One junction end disagrees with the germline gene, perhaps due to a read error. V usage is TRBV7-7 and J usage is TRBJ2-1; D perhaps matches TRBD2 (5 bases). The CDR3 covers 13 residues. Germline CDR1 SSHAT, CDR2 FNYEAQ (reference sequence). The CDR3 here is CASSVDRSDEQFF. The CDR3, as DNA: TGTGCTAGCAGCGTAGACCGTAGCGATGAGCAGTTCTTC.

This sequence joins TRBV14 and TRBJ1-2; 7 positions agree with TRBD1. Germline V gene data show CDR1 as SGHDN and CDR2 as FVKESK. The junction had 7 bases not matched to a gene; V was cut back by 0 bases and J by 9 bases. The CDR3 loop spans 14 amino acids. The CDR3 nucleotides read TGTGCCAGCAGCCAAGACCTCCGGGACAGCCGCTACACCTTC. It yields the protein CASSQDLRDSRYTF. The full variable domain, in which reference TRBV14 and TRBJ1-2 provide the parts outside the CDR3, is EAGVTQFPSHSVIEKGQTVTLRCDPISGHDNLYWYRRVMGKEIKFLLHFVKESKQDESGMPNNRFLAERTGGTYSTLKVQPAELEDSGVYFCASSQDLRDSRYTFGSGTRLTVV.

The rearrangement joins TRBV6-5 to TRBJ1-3; D remains unclear. Germline V gene sequence: CDR1 MNHEY, CDR2 SVGAGI. V shed 5 bases and J shed 0 bases, with 5 bases lying between them. CDR3 length: 13 residues. This chain's CDR3 is CASSENSGNTIYF. The CDR3 bases are TGTGCCAGCAGTGAGAACTCTGGAAACACCATATATTTT.

This clone was detected once. CDR3 DNA sequence: TGTGCCAGCATTTCCCACGGGACTATGACTAATGAAAAACTGTTTTTT. Translation gives CASISHGTMTNEKLFF. The chain is built from TRBV28 and TRBJ1-4; D is possibly TRBD1 (5 bases). V lost 7 bases to trimming and J lost 2 bases, with 17 bases between them. Germline assignment: CDR1 MDHEN and CDR2 SYDVKM. The CDR3 has 16 residues.

The rearrangement links TRBV18 to TRBJ2-5, with a weak D call TRBD1 (6 bases). V dropped 4 bases and J dropped 1 base, with 16 bases sitting between them. The CDR3 contains 16 residues. Germline assignment: CDR1 KGHSH and CDR2 LQKENI. CDR3 loop: CASSQRLTGLQETQYF. The CDR3 DNA reads as TGTGCCAGCTCACAACGATTGACAGGACTCCAAGAGACCCAGTACTTC. Variable domain in full (rest from reference TRBV18 and TRBJ2-5): NAGVMQNPRHLVRRRGQEARLRCSPMKGHSHVYWYRQLPEEGLKFMVYLQKENIIDESGMPKERFSAEFPKEGPSILRIQQVVRGDSAAYFCASSQRLTGLQETQYFGPGTRLLVL.

The chain joins TRBV19 to TRBJ2-1; TRBD1 might be the D (5 bases). Germline CDR1 is LNHDA and CDR2 is SQIVND (reference sequence). Trimming removed 1 base at V and 4 bases at J, with 20 bases between. The CDR3 contains 18 residues. The CDR3 DNA follows: TGTGCCAGTAGTATAGTAGGGGTAGCTCCAGGGTCTTACAATGAGCAGTTCTTC. Translated, it gives CASSIVGVAPGSYNEQFF.

V usage is TRBV28 and J usage is TRBJ1-5; maybe TRBD1 (5 bases). This CDR3 has 13 amino acids. Trimming removed 5 bases from V and 4 bases from J, with 9 bases in between. Germline V gene lookup returns CDR1 MDHEN and CDR2 SYDVKM. In nucleotides, the CDR3 is TGTGCCAGCAGTAGGGGCCTTAATCAGCCCCAGCATTTT. Protein sequence: CASSRGLNQPQHF.

The chain carries TRBV7-9 and TRBJ2-1, with 8 nucleotides matching TRBD2. V shed 3 bases and J 3 bases; nucleotides not matched to a gene: 16. Germline V gene lookup returns CDR1 SEHNR and CDR2 FQNEAQ (reference sequence). The CDR3 sequence is 19 residues long. The CDR3 nucleotides are TGTGCCAGCAGCTTTCCCTCGGGGCCAGCGGGAGATCTCTACAATGAGCAGTTCTTC. Encoded protein: CASSFPSGPAGDLYNEQFF.

V gene TRBV7-9 combines with J gene TRBJ1-1; no definite D call. V lost 7 bases and J lost 6, with 12 bases in between. The CDR3 is made up of 12 amino acids. The V gene's germline CDR1 is SEHNR and CDR2 FQNEAQ (reference sequence). The CDR3 loop reads CASTPDWAEAFF. CDR3 bases: TGTGCCAGCACTCCAGACTGGGCTGAAGCTTTCTTT.

This chain connects TRBV5-6 to TRBJ1-2, with D uncertain. From germline, CDR1 is SGHDT and CDR2 YYEEEE. CDR3 length: 13 residues. The ends were cut back, 1 base at V and 7 bases at J, with 11 bases in the middle. CDR3 DNA sequence: TGTGCCAGCAGCTTGCAAGCGCCCCGTGGCTACACCTTC. Its translation is CASSLQAPRGYTF. Filled out from reference TRBV5-6 and TRBJ1-2, the complete variable domain reads DAGVTQSPTHLIKTRGQQVTLRCSPKSGHDTVSWYQQALGQGPQFIFQYYEEEERQRGNFPDRFSGHQFPNYSSELNVNALLLGDSALYLCASSLQAPRGYTFGSGTRLTVV.

The chain uses TRBV29-1 and TRBJ2-3; D perhaps matches TRBD2 (7 bases). CDR1 and CDR2 (germline): SQVTM, ANQGSEA. The V and J ends lost 5 bases and 5 bases respectively, with 17 bases between them. The CDR3 loop spans 14 amino acids. CDR3 sequence (DNA): TGCAGCGTTCTCCGGGGGGCGGTAGGAGATACGCAGTATTTT. This gives the protein CSVLRGAVGDTQYF.

The chain carries TRBV11-3 and TRBJ1-1; no clear D. Germline V lookup: CDR1 SGHNT, CDR2 YENEEA. Trimming left V 1 base short and J 0 bases short, with 3 bases between. The CDR3 runs 13 residues. CDR3 region: CASSLALNTEAFF. The CDR3 coding sequence is TGTGCCAGCAGCTTAGCTCTGAACACTGAAGCTTTCTTT.

This chain links TRBV28 with TRBJ1-5, with 7 bases matching TRBD1. Looked up from germline, CDR1 is MDHEN and CDR2 is SYDVKM. The ends lost 6 bases at V and 2 bases at J; junction bases unmatched: 4. The CDR3 spans 14 residues. This chain's CDR3 is CASRQTGGNQPQHF. The CDR3 DNA reads TGTGCCAGCAGACAAACAGGGGGCAATCAGCCCCAGCATTTT.

Concerning this clone: One end of the junction fails to match germline, which may point to a read error. Different DNA sequences within this sample yield the same CDR3. The chain couples TRBV11-3 to TRBJ1-6, with D maybe TRBD1 (6 bases). The germline CDR1 and CDR2 sequences are SGHNT and YENEEA. The CDR3 loop spans 15 amino acids. The CDR3 loop is CASSSDSSYNSPLHF. The CDR3 nucleotides read TGCGCCAGCAGCTCGGACAGCTCCTATAATTCACCCCTCCACTTT.